The 29 T cell receptor beta chains below all came from one sample that was sequenced in a study of blood T cells in healthy people across ages. Using a J-beta primer mix together with a sample-barcoded 5' primer, a second PCR was run for about 7 to 12 cycles. TCRdb passed the 5' RACE reads through MiXCR, listing each CDR3 protein once. The sample yields roughly 800,000 distinct CDR3 sequences, around 25% seen once. The same sample was also studied in work on T cells of mothers and their children.

Sequencing was carried out using blood. Receptors originate from a boy between 10 and 17 years old in good health.

This clonotype was observed a few times. The rearrangement links TRBV5-1 to TRBJ2-5; the match to TRBD2 covers 8 bases. The CDR3 is 15 residues long. The junction had 7 bases not matched to a gene; V was cut back by 4 bases and J by 2 bases. The germline V gene has CDR1 SGHRS and CDR2 YFSETQ. As DNA, the CDR3 is TGCGCCAGCAGCCCCTCACTAGCGGTGCAAGAGACCCAGTACTTC. Translation gives CASSPSLAVQETQYF. Filled out from reference TRBV5-1 and TRBJ2-5, the complete variable domain reads KAGVTQTPRYLIKTRGQQVTLSCSPISGHRSVSWYQQTPGQGLQFLFEYFSETQRNKGNFPGRFSGRQFSNSRSEMNVSTLELGDSALYLCASSPSLAVQETQYFGPGTRLLVL.

This sequence joins TRBV20-1 and TRBJ1-1; D remains ambiguous. The germline CDR1 and CDR2 sequences are DFQATT and SNEGSKA (reference sequence). CDR3 size: 14 residues. V lost 0 bases to trimming and J lost 4 bases, with 12 bases between them. CDR3 nucleotide sequence: TGCAGTGCTAGAGATCGCCGGGAGGGCACTGAAGCTTTCTTT. Translation: CSARDRREGTEAFF.

The chain carries TRBV28 and TRBJ2-7; TRBD2 aligns across 7 bases. Per the germline V gene, CDR1 is MDHEN and CDR2 is SYDVKM. V lost 5 bases, J lost 3 bases, and 7 bases stayed unmatched. The length of the CDR3 is 14 residues. The CDR3 nucleotides read TGTGCCAGCAGTACCAGCGGGACCTTCTACGAGCAGTACTTC. Its translation is CASSTSGTFYEQYF.

The sample holds a few counts of this clonotype. The chain combines TRBV5-6 with TRBJ1-3, with no clear D. The V end was cut by 4 bases, the J end by 0 bases, with 11 bases between. Germline values: CDR1 SGHDT, CDR2 YYEEEE. The CDR3 spans 15 residues. The CDR3 spells CASSATMGSGNTIYF. Here the CDR3 DNA reads TGTGCCAGCAGCGCGACCATGGGCTCTGGAAACACCATATATTTT.

This clonotype was counted between two and nine times. The chain employs TRBV10-3 and TRBJ2-2; the D call may be TRBD1 or TRBD2 (5 bases each). CDR3 length equals 17 residues. Germline V gene data show CDR1 as ENHRY and CDR2 as SYGVKD. V was clipped by 1 base and J by 4 bases, with 16 bases between them. The DNA for the CDR3 is TGTGCCATCAGTGAGTGGTCTCCAGGGAGTGGCACCGGGGAGCTGTTTTTT. As protein: CAISEWSPGSGTGELFF.

This clonotype has only a few counts. V usage is TRBV21-1 and J usage is TRBJ2-2. TRBV21-1 is flagged as a pseudogene. This CDR3 has 12 residues. The CDR3 DNA follows: TGTGCCAGCAGCAAGTCAACCGGGGAGCTGTTTTTT. This gives the protein CASSKSTGELFF.

The chain has TRBV7-9 and TRBJ2-5; 7 bases match TRBD1. Trimming at V came to 7 bases and at J to 2 bases, leaving 10 bases not matched to a gene. The CDR3 extends over 15 amino acids. CDR1 and CDR2 (germline): SEHNR, FQNEAQ (reference sequence). CDR3 loop: CASKTPGQRQETQYF. In DNA form, the CDR3 reads TGTGCCAGCAAAACCCCGGGACAGAGACAAGAGACCCAGTACTTC.

The chain is built from TRBV20-1 and TRBJ2-1, with D uncertain. The CDR3 is made up of 15 amino acids. CDR1 is DFQATT and CDR2 is SNEGSKA in the germline V gene (reference sequence). V was cut by 0 bases and J by 8 bases, with 17 bases left in between. DNA of the CDR3: TGCAGTGCTAGAGATAGTGGGGAAAATGGTTATGAGCAGTTCTTC. It specifies CSARDSGENGYEQFF.

V is TRBV10-3 and J is TRBJ2-6; D gene unclear. The germline V and J ends were trimmed by 7 bases and 2 bases, with 6 bases remaining between them. This CDR3 contains 13 residues. In germline, CDR1 is ENHRY, CDR2 SYGVKD. CDR3 nucleotide sequence: TGTGCCATCAAGCGCCCTGGGGCCAACGTCCTGACTTTC. Translating it yields CAIKRPGANVLTF.

This clonotype occurred a few times. The chain carries TRBV7-9 and TRBJ1-5, with 7 positions matching TRBD1. V trimming: 5 bases; J trimming: 1 base; junction bases outside the gene matches: 5. CDR3 size: 15 residues. Germline V lookup: CDR1 SEHNR, CDR2 FQNEAQ (reference sequence). The CDR3 DNA reads TGTGCCAGCAGCGGTGCACAGGGGAGCAATCAGCCCCAGCATTTT. This gives the protein CASSGAQGSNQPQHF. Together with reference TRBV7-9 and TRBJ1-5, the CDR3 gives the full variable domain: DTGVSQNPRHKITKRGQNVTFRCDPISEHNRLYWYRQTLGQGPEFLTYFQNEAQLEKSRLLSDRFSAERPKGSFSTLEIQRTEQGDSAMYLCASSGAQGSNQPQHFGDGTRLSIL.

The chain has TRBV10-3 and TRBJ2-5; 7 bases fit TRBD2. CDR3 length: 15 amino acids. CDR1 is ENHRY, CDR2 SYGVKD, per germline. With V trimmed by 2 bases and J by 1 base, 4 bases remained unmatched. As DNA, the CDR3 is TGTGCCATCAGTGAGGGGGGAGGGACCCAAGAGACCCAGTACTTC. Amino acid sequence: CAISEGGGTQETQYF.

This clonotype was detected a few times. In DNA, the CDR3 is TGTGCCAGCAGCTTAGTCACGGCAGGCCAAGAGACCCAGTACTTC. Its translation is CASSLVTAGQETQYF. V is TRBV7-2 and J is TRBJ2-5; D not resolved. Deletions cut 1 base from V and 1 base from J, with 10 bases between. In germline, CDR1 is SGHTA, CDR2 FQGNSA. The CDR3 is 15 residues long.

This clonotype was counted once. This chain joins TRBV6-1 and TRBJ2-7, with 7 bases lining up with TRBD2. V lost 1 base and J lost 2; bases outside the gene matches: 8. Germline CDR1 reads MNHNS; CDR2 reads SASEGT. This CDR3 comprises 16 residues. The CDR3 DNA reads TGTGCCAGCAGTGAAGTGGGCCTAGCGGTCACCTACGAGCAGTACTTC. Protein product: CASSEVGLAVTYEQYF.

The chain uses TRBV27 and TRBJ2-3; 8 bases line up with TRBD2. After removal of 4 bases from V and 2 bases from J, the junction contained 8 bases not matched to a gene. CDR3 length equals 16 residues. Germline V gene lookup returns CDR1 MNHEY and CDR2 SMNVEV (reference sequence). CDR3 sequence reads: CASSSPGGLFTDTQYF. The DNA of the CDR3 is TGTGCCAGCAGTTCTCCGGGAGGGCTTTTCACAGATACGCAGTATTTT.

This clonotype has only a few counts. The CDR3 loop reads CASSQGLGTSETQYF. CDR3 bases: TGCGCCAGCAGCCAAGGATTAGGGACTAGCGAGACCCAGTACTTC. The genes are TRBV4-1 and TRBJ2-5, with 9 bases aligning to TRBD2. V was pared by 1 base and J by 5 bases, with 5 bases of the junction left unmatched. This CDR3 is built from 15 residues. Germline V gene sequence: CDR1 MGHRA, CDR2 YSYEKL.

This clonotype was observed a handful of times. V is TRBV6-2 or TRBV6-3 and J is TRBJ2-7, with TRBD2 as a possible D gene (5 bases). Germline V gene data show CDR1 as MNHEY and CDR2 as SVGEGT. The CDR3 is made up of 10 amino acids. Trimming left V 9 bases short and J 7 bases short, with 10 bases between. The CDR3 spells CASGEYEQYF. CDR3 nucleotide sequence: TGTGCCAGTGGGGAGTATGAGCAGTACTTC.

The sample holds a few counts of this clonotype. The chain is built from TRBV9 and TRBJ2-5; D is undetermined. The J call may be faulty, since TRBJ2-1 better matches the DNA end. CDR1 is SGDLS and CDR2 is YYNGEE in the germline V gene. The CDR3 covers 13 residues. CDR3: CASSVESYNEQFF. The DNA for the CDR3 is TGTGCCAGCAGCGTAGAATCGTACAATGAGCAGTTCTTC.

The chain is built from TRBV4-3 and TRBJ1-5; tentative D call: TRBD1 (6 bases). This CDR3 comprises 16 residues. Germline V gene lookup returns CDR1 LGHNA and CDR2 YSLEER. Trimming pared 0 bases from V and 7 bases from J, leaving 16 bases between. CDR3 region: CASSQDWQGLRQPQHF. CDR3 bases: TGCGCCAGCAGCCAAGATTGGCAGGGGCTCAGGCAGCCCCAGCATTTT.

This clonotype has only a few counts. An end of the junction differs from the germline gene, which may be a read error. The gene calls are TRBV12-5 and TRBJ2-1, with a possible D match to TRBD2 (6 bases). Looked up from germline, CDR1 is LGHNT and CDR2 is FRNRAP. This CDR3 contains 16 residues. The CDR3 reads CASGMVRRRGYNEQFF. CDR3 bases: TGTGCTAGTGGTATGGTAAGGAGGAGGGGATACAATGAGCAGTTCTTC.

This rearrangement joins TRBV29-1 to TRBJ2-2; D uncertain. V lost 5 bases and J 1 base, leaving 2 bases between the germline ends. The CDR3 runs 11 residues. CDR1 is SQVTM, CDR2 ANQGSEA, per germline. The CDR3 here is CSVWNTGELFF. CDR3 coding DNA: TGCAGCGTTTGGAACACCGGGGAGCTGTTTTTT.

The V gene is TRBV29-1, the J gene TRBJ2-5; 7 bases fit TRBD1. Gene TRBJ2-1 matches the end of the DNA better, so the J call may be wrong. The CDR3 spans 13 residues. Per germline, CDR1 SQVTM and CDR2 ANQGSEA. As DNA, the CDR3 is TGCAGCATCGGACAGGCATTAGGGAATGAGCAGTTCTTC. This codes for CSIGQALGNEQFF.

The chain couples TRBV19 to TRBJ2-2; 7 nucleotides match TRBD1. CDR1 and CDR2 from the germline V gene are LNHDA and SQIVND (reference sequence). The J segment lost 1 base and the V segment lost 7 bases, leaving 3 bases of the junction unmatched. The CDR3 sequence is 14 residues long. DNA for the CDR3: TGTGCCAGTAAGGGGGCGGTGAACACCGGGGAGCTGTTTTTT. Translated, it gives CASKGAVNTGELFF.

This clonotype was detected only a few times. The gene calls are TRBV27 and TRBJ2-5, with 9 bases fitting TRBD1. This CDR3 contains 14 residues. The germline V gene has CDR1 MNHEY and CDR2 SMNVEV (reference sequence). V trimming: 6 bases; J trimming: 5 bases; junction bases outside the gene matches: 7. The CDR3 DNA reads TGTGCCAGCAGCCTACAGGGGGCGACGGAGACCCAGTACTTC. Its translation is CASSLQGATETQYF.

The V call is TRBV6-5, the J call TRBJ2-7, with 7 bases matching TRBD1. Germline lookup yields CDR1 MNHEY and CDR2 SVGAGI. After removal of 4 bases from V and 4 bases from J, the junction contained 13 bases not matched to a gene. This CDR3 has 16 amino acids. CDR3 sequence reads: CASSSPTGAGIYEQYF. CDR3 in DNA: TGTGCCAGCAGTTCCCCTACAGGGGCCGGCATATACGAGCAGTACTTC.

The sample holds a few counts of this clonotype. The V gene is TRBV5-1, the J gene TRBJ1-2; D remains ambiguous. CDR3 length: 14 residues. Germline loops: CDR1 SGHRS, CDR2 YFSETQ. With 4 bases removed from V and 2 bases from J, the gap between germline ends came to 12 bases. The CDR3 DNA reads as TGCGCCAGCAGCGCCGGTGCCTCAAACTATGGCTACACCTTC. Protein: CASSAGASNYGYTF.

There are a few counts of this clonotype. The J gene is TRBJ2-3, the V gene TRBV5-1, with 10 bases identical to TRBD2. J was trimmed by 4 bases and V by 3 bases; bases with no gene match: 17. CDR3 size: 19 residues. CDR1 and CDR2 (germline): SGHRS, YFSETQ. Here the CDR3 reads CASSSSNSYSSGSADTQYF. DNA for the CDR3: TGCGCCAGCAGCTCCTCGAATTCATACTCTAGCGGGAGTGCAGATACGCAGTATTTT. Filled out from reference TRBV5-1 and TRBJ2-3, the complete variable domain reads KAGVTQTPRYLIKTRGQQVTLSCSPISGHRSVSWYQQTPGQGLQFLFEYFSETQRNKGNFPGRFSGRQFSNSRSEMNVSTLELGDSALYLCASSSSNSYSSGSADTQYFGPGTRLTVL.

The table lists this clonotype with a few counts. This chain uses TRBV4-3 with TRBJ1-4, with 7 nucleotides matching TRBD1. The V gene end was trimmed by 4 bases and the J gene end by 3 bases; junction bases not matched to a gene: 11. CDR3 length: 17 amino acids. The germline V gene has CDR1 LGHNA and CDR2 YSLEER. CDR3 loop: CASSRSKPGTANEKLFF. In DNA form, the CDR3 reads TGCGCCAGCAGCCGAAGCAAACCAGGGACAGCTAATGAAAAACTGTTTTTT.

J is TRBJ2-1 and V is TRBV25-1; a possible D gene is TRBD2 (7 bases). Germline V gene sequence: CDR1 MGHDK, CDR2 SYGVNS. Trimming took off 8 bases at V and 8 bases at J, with 10 bases between the two ends. The CDR3 covers 11 residues. The CDR3 DNA reads TGTGCCAGCGGGAGGGGGGATGAGCAGTTCTTC. This translates into CASGRGDEQFF.

The CDR3 DNA reads as TGTGCCAGCAGCACCAGACTAGCGAGAGTTAATGAGCAGTTCTTC. Encoded protein: CASSTRLARVNEQFF. The rearrangement uses TRBV7-3 and TRBJ2-1; 8 nucleotides line up with TRBD2. V lost 5 bases, J lost 7 bases, and 10 bases stayed unmatched. Germline values: CDR1 SGHTA, CDR2 FQGTGA. This CDR3 is 15 amino acids long.